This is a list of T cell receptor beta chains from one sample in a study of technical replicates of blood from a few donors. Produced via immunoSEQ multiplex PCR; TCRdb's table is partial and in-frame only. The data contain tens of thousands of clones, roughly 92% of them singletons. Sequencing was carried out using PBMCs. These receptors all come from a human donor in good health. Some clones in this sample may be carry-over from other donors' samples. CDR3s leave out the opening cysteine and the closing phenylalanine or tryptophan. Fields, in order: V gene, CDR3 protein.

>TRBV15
ATSRITGLNEQF
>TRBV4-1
ASSQGWGNQPQH
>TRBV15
ATSILQGNTEAF
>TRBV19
ASRGLAGESYEQY
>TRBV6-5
ASSLRVNTEAF
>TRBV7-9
ASSLASEAF
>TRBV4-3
ASSQEVGHSYEQY
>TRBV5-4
ASRSGASGSSGANVLT
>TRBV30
AWQNRGNYGYT
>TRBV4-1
ASSQGAGHNQPQH
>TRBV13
ASRLYGGAYEQY
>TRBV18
ASSPPEISYGYT
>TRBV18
ASSPGTGSTDTQY
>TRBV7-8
ASSPPREDTQY
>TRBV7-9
ASSWGVGNTIY
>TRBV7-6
ASRSTSGANVLT
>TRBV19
ASSPLTGGELF
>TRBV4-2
ASSQDLGQNYEQY
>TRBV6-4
ASSGPRDHSPLH
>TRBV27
ASSRGQTNEKLF
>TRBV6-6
ASRAPTDTQY
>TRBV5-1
ASSLVPGQGTEQY
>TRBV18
ASSPIRPDSVLDTEAF
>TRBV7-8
ASSLKDSTPSSTNEKLF
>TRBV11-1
ASKGGAPSSEQY
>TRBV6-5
ATGRVFGSTEAF
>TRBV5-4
ASSRTSGGTRGTGELF
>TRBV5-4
ASSSGQGYEQY
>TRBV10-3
AIRGTGEMGYNYGYT
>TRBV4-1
ASSQENRAYNEQF
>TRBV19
ASTLSGGGNQPQH
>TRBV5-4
ASSPGLAGIFYEQY
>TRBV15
ATSRGTSGTPDTQY
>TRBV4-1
ASSRLAGTQETQY
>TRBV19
ASSIAGRWDTQY
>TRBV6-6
ASSQGTDVGYGYT
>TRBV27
ASSQRDRPVAEAF
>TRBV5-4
ASSVPGQGINEQY
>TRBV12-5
ASGFRGRSYEQY
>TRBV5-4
ASRPWTGGDETQY
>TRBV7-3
ASSSPRDSTDTQY
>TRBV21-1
ASSKARGRNGYT
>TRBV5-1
ASSWGQNTGELF
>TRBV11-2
ASSPRGGNTEAF
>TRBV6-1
ASSEWSREQGARGNTIY
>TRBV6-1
ASNRAREINYGYT
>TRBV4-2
ASSLSAGQGNTEAF
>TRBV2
ASRSAPGQPYEQY
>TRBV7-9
ASSSSGIHYEQY
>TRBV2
ASRQGRVSGANVLT
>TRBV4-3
ASSQDLATGANVLT
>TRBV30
AWSTGGYEQY
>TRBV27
ASSLSGTDPYEQY
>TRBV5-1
ASTPGGSGNTIY
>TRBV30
AWRGQVNTGELF
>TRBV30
AWNRGQGLGYT
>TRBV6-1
ASRETGGVTEAF
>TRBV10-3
AISPGQGRGYT
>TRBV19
ASSFIQANQPQH
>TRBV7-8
ASSPIADLKETQY